This T cell receptor (beta chain) was recorded in a study of shared clonotypes between healthy human individuals (dated by TCRdb to 2020 to 2022). Broadly, across the study: The cohort included a few men and two women between 18 and 49 years of age. For each donor, three plates each were used for CD4 naive and CD4 memory, two plates were used for CD8 naive, and one plate was used for CD8 memory. The study deeply sequenced blood TCR repertoires of five healthy adults to estimate repertoire size and the extent of clonotype sharing between individuals. To increase sequencing depth and limit assay-specific biases, different laboratories used diverse techniques to prepare libraries and sequence TCR repertoires. Each donor's leukapheresis produced roughly between roughly 0.9 and 8.9 billion PBMCs.

Using the deep immunoSEQ assay, TCR CDR3 regions were amplified from genomic DNA by multiplex PCR. Extracted genomic DNA from each cell subset was distributed evenly across all wells of several immunoSEQ 96-well plates, and each plate was treated as a replicate. For sorted subsets, each replicate PCR was loaded with 200 ng genomic DNA, equivalent to about 33,000 T cell genomes. Purified libraries were measured with a Qubit 3.0 fluorometer, size-checked on a Bioanalyzer 2100, and measured again with the KAPA Library Quantification kit. Every immunoSEQ 96-well plate was sequenced on a separate single-read 150-cycle Illumina NextSeq 550 flow cell. The authors' pipeline ran thus. Because only junctional sequences without quality scores were contained in the immunoSEQ output, filtering matching that applied to full-length reads could not be performed. To assign V/J genes and CDR3, sequences were annotated against IMGT germline references using PyIR, a Python wrapper for IgBLAST v1.9. Reads were removed for weak V/J assignments (E-value above 1e-6), missing CDR3, stop codons, out-of-frame junctions, or ambiguous translated residues. V3J clonotypes were defined as sequences sharing an identical inferred V gene, J gene, and CDR3 amino acid sequence. Percentage overlap between repertoires was calculated by dividing the number of shared unique clonotypes by the size of the smaller repertoire. Repertoire richness was assessed with RTK rarefaction, the Chao1 estimator, and Recon v2.1 estimates of unobserved clonotypes. For all TCRbeta clonotypes obtained by the gDNA method from a few donors, generation probabilities were computed with OLGA. Held by TCRdb, this immuneACCESS table contains in-frame sequences only and omits some clones. Under half of the omission traces to an unresolved V gene where checked; the cause of the rest is unknown. V, J and clone size derive from that table, while D and trimming were established from the DNA sequence. A total of about 770,000 clones appear in this sample, roughly 72% of them only once. The ten largest clones add up to around 1.8% of the sample.

As regards this clone: Its recognized antigen is unknown. It has no much larger one-base neighbor in the sample; base qualities were not kept.

CDR1 and CDR2, per the germline V gene, are MDHEN and SYDVKM. The trim is 6 bases for V and 7 bases for J, with a gap of 16 bases between the germline ends. From the cysteine through the phenylalanine, the CDR3 covers 13 amino acids. CDR3 DNA only is kept here, 39 bases in frame from base 1. What the authors observed across the whole study: Compared with non-shared clonotypes, clonotypes shared by all four sorted-subset donors had higher generation probabilities. Because the study included only a small number of donors, the genetic and exposure-history diversity represented was limited. Sampling was limited to blood, and TCR repertoires in tissue likely differ from TCR repertoires in blood. Naive subsets generally had larger estimated clonotype richness than memory subsets did. When four donors were compared, the shared fraction of clonotypes was around 5% for naive CD4, around 4% for naive CD8, 2.3% for memory CD4, and under 0.5% for memory CD8. Pairwise subsampling indicated that sequencing depth was expected to affect the degree of clonotype sharing among donors. Incomplete sequencing was indicated by rarefaction of sorted-subset datasets, despite the large sequencing depth.

Healthy HIV-negative adults with no recently reported acute infections or vaccinations were included as donors. All donors were Caucasian adults living in Nashville, Tennessee, USA. CD4+ T cells were enriched by magnetic negative selection; naive cells were then positively selected on CD45RA, and the negative fraction formed the memory subset. Blood was collected by leukapheresis, and PBMCs were isolated by Ficoll-Histopaque density gradient centrifugation and then cryopreserved in liquid nitrogen vapor phase. Analytical flow cytometry was used to check the purity and quantity of every magnetically sorted T cell population. Each sorted fraction had its genomic DNA isolated and then quantified by UV absorbance on a Nanodrop 2000c.

Recombination joined TRBV28 with TRBJ2-7; the D gene is possibly TRBD1 or TRBD2, with 5 bases matching each. This clonotype was obtained from a woman younger than 45 in good health. Sequences were obtained from memory CD4+ T cells sorted from blood. In light of the paper, this sample's cell subset or site label describes: CD45RA-negative fraction. The CDR3 here reads CASSPRNEGEQYF. The DNA sequence is as follows: TGTGCCAGCAGCCCTAGGAACGAGGGGGAGCAGTACTTC.